These 21 T cell receptor beta chains originate from one sample sequenced in a study of blood T cell repertoires in COVID-19. Profiled with immunoSEQ multiplex PCR; TCRdb holds only in-frame clones, not every one. This table has about 130,000 clones, roughly 69% appearing once. Sequencing was done on a sample of peripheral blood. The receptors stem from a woman aged 70-85 years with acute or convalescent COVID-19.

The V call is TRBV12-3 or TRBV12-4, the J call TRBJ1-2; no clear D gene. Trimming pared 3 bases from V and 4 bases from J, leaving 6 bases between. The CDR3 totals 12 residues. CDR3 residues: CASSFGSYGYTF. The CDR3, as DNA: TGTGCCAGCAGTTTTGGGAGCTATGGCTACACCTTC.

V usage is TRBV5-4 and J usage is TRBJ1-2, with a weak D call TRBD1 (5 bases). V was clipped by 0 bases and J by 3 bases, with 9 bases between them. Germline CDR1 and CDR2: SGHNT and YYREEE (reference sequence). This CDR3 contains 14 residues. CDR3 in DNA: TGTGCCAGCAGCTTGGCCGGCAGGGACTATGGCTACACCTTC. Its protein product is CASSLAGRDYGYTF. The full variable domain, with the rest looked up from reference TRBV5-4 and TRBJ1-2, is ETGVTQSPTHLIKTRGQQVTLRCSSQSGHNTVSWYQQALGQGPQFIFQYYREEENGRGNFPPRFSGLQFPNYSSELNVNALELDDSALYLCASSLAGRDYGYTFGSGTRLTVV.

This clone appeared a few times. V gene TRBV29-1 combines with J gene TRBJ1-1; no clear D gene. CDR3 length: 12 amino acids. V gave up 0 bases and J gave up 2 bases, with 4 bases separating them. CDR1 and CDR2 (germline): SQVTM, ANQGSEA. The DNA of the CDR3 is TGCAGCGTTGAAGACAGTAACACTGAAGCTTTCTTT. It is translated as CSVEDSNTEAFF.

This clone appeared a few times. The V gene is TRBV28, the J gene TRBJ2-6; 8 bases line up with TRBD1. CDR1 MDHEN and CDR2 SYDVKM come from the germline V gene. V lost 10 bases, J lost 0 bases, and 8 bases stayed unmatched. There are 16 residues in the CDR3. The CDR3 nucleotides are TGTGCCACCGGGACAGGCACCCTCTCTGGGGCCAACGTCCTGACTTTC. Encoded protein: CATGTGTLSGANVLTF.

The chain carries TRBV6-5 and TRBJ2-2, with D perhaps TRBD1 (7 bases). Trimming left V 4 bases short and J 4 bases short, with 10 bases between. The CDR3 loop spans 14 amino acids. Germline CDR1 MNHEY, CDR2 SVGAGI. CDR3 nucleotides: TGTGCCAGCAGTTCGCAGGGGGGCACCGGGGAGCTGTTTTTT. Protein product: CASSSQGGTGELFF.

In this sample, this clone turned up a few times. This chain uses TRBV2 with TRBJ2-4; perhaps TRBD2 as D (6 bases). Trimming removed 3 bases from V and 1 base from J, with 13 bases in between. The CDR3 is 16 residues long. The germline gives CDR1 SNHLY, CDR2 FYNNEI. CDR3 in DNA: TGTGCCAGCAGTGAGCCGGGGGAGGCCGCCAAAAACATTCAGTACTTC. It specifies CASSEPGEAAKNIQYF.

This chain joins TRBV3-1 (or the pseudogene TRBV3-2) and TRBJ1-2; D is uncertain. Looked up from germline, CDR1 is LGHDT and CDR2 is YNNKEL (reference sequence). The CDR3 is made up of 15 amino acids. The V and J ends lost 4 bases and 0 bases respectively, with 12 bases between them. This CDR3 is CASSRRGNTNYGYTF. As DNA, the CDR3 is TGTGCCAGCAGCCGACGGGGAAATACTAACTATGGCTACACCTTC.

The chain uses TRBV19 and TRBJ2-2; 9 positions match TRBD1. This CDR3 is 15 amino acids long. Germline values: CDR1 LNHDA, CDR2 SQIVND (reference sequence). V was clipped by 4 bases and J by 5 bases; unmatched bases: 5. The CDR3 protein is CASSNTGTGTGELFF. The CDR3 region has the DNA TGTGCCAGTAGTAACACCGGGACAGGGACCGGGGAGCTGTTTTTT.

This clone was observed a handful of times. The J gene is TRBJ1-3, the V gene TRBV6-6; tentatively, D is TRBD1 (6 bases). Between the trimmed V and J ends, which lost 7 bases and 0 bases, there was a span of 13 bases. Per germline, CDR1 MNHNY and CDR2 SVGAGI (reference sequence). There are 15 residues in the CDR3. CDR3 residues: CASTVTGSSGNTIYF. CDR3 nucleotide sequence: TGTGCCAGCACCGTAACAGGGAGCTCTGGAAACACCATATATTTT.

The chain couples TRBV28 to TRBJ2-7; TRBD1 matches 10 bases. Trimming cost V 6 bases and J 3 bases; bases outside gene matches: 8. CDR3 length equals 15 residues. CDR1 is MDHEN, CDR2 SYDVKM, per germline. The CDR3 coding sequence is TGTGCCAGCAGAGACTCCGGGACAGGGGTCTACGAGCAGTACTTC. Amino acids: CASRDSGTGVYEQYF.

The chain couples TRBV9 to TRBJ2-7; TRBD2 matches 9 bases. Germline V gene sequence: CDR1 SGDLS, CDR2 YYNGEE. This CDR3 has 15 amino acids. The V gene end was trimmed by 0 bases and the J gene end by 2 bases; junction bases not matched to a gene: 3. CDR3 protein: CASSVGLAATYEQYF. The CDR3 DNA reads TGTGCCAGCAGCGTAGGACTAGCGGCTACCTACGAGCAGTACTTC.

The chain joins TRBV9 to TRBJ2-2, with D possibly being TRBD1 (6 bases). The V end lost 0 bases, the J end lost 3 bases, and 9 bases lay between the germline ends. Looked up from germline, CDR1 is SGDLS and CDR2 is YYNGEE. CDR3 size: 15 residues. The CDR3 coding sequence is TGTGCCAGCAGCGTAGCTGGGGGCGACACCGGGGAGCTGTTTTTT. It specifies CASSVAGGDTGELFF.

This clone was counted a few times. The J gene is TRBJ1-6, the V gene TRBV19; D call uncertain. The germline V and J ends were trimmed by 3 bases and 10 bases, with 10 bases remaining between them. There are 13 residues in the CDR3. Germline values: CDR1 LNHDA, CDR2 SQIVND (reference sequence). DNA for the CDR3: TGTGCCAGTAGTATTCCCGGCGGATCACCCCTCCACTTT. This codes for CASSIPGGSPLHF.

V gene TRBV19 combines with J gene TRBJ1-2; maybe TRBD1 (5 bases). Germline V gives CDR1 LNHDA, CDR2 SQIVND (reference sequence). The ends were cut back, 2 bases at V and 2 bases at J, with 12 bases in the middle. The CDR3 runs 15 residues. The CDR3 protein is CASSITLGGNYGYTF. The CDR3 region has the DNA TGTGCCAGTAGTATAACCCTCGGGGGGAACTATGGCTACACCTTC.

The chain combines TRBV9 with TRBJ1-1; D ambiguous. The germline CDR1 and CDR2 sequences are SGDLS and YYNGEE. This CDR3 is 14 amino acids long. V shed 1 base and J shed 1 base, with 8 bases lying between them. In nucleotides, the CDR3 is TGTGCCAGCAGCGTATTGGCGGAGAACACTGAAGCTTTCTTT. Its translation is CASSVLAENTEAFF.

This chain joins TRBV5-5 and TRBJ1-5; 11 bases map to TRBD1. There are 14 residues in the CDR3. V lost 4 bases, J lost 6 bases, and 3 bases stayed unmatched. Germline values: CDR1 SGHKS, CDR2 YYEKEE (reference sequence). The CDR3 here is CASSAGTGGQPQHF. DNA of the CDR3: TGTGCCAGCAGCGCCGGGACAGGGGGTCAGCCCCAGCATTTT.

The chain carries TRBV14 and TRBJ1-1; a weak D match, TRBD1 (5 bases). Between the trimmed V and J ends, which lost 0 bases and 5 bases, there was a span of 10 bases. CDR1 and CDR2 (germline): SGHDN, FVKESK. CDR3 length equals 14 residues. The CDR3 nucleotides read TGTGCCAGCAGCCAAGAAAGGCGGGGGACTGAAGCTTTCTTT. Translated: CASSQERRGTEAFF.

The V and J genes are TRBV19 and TRBJ2-2; 8 positions agree with TRBD1. Germline V gene sequence: CDR1 LNHDA, CDR2 SQIVND (reference sequence). The CDR3 covers 15 residues. J gave up 7 bases and V 4 bases, and 8 bases lay outside the gene matches. For the CDR3, the DNA is TGTGCCAGTAGTACTACCGGGACAGGAATCGGGGAGCTGTTTTTT. Amino acids: CASSTTGTGIGELFF.

The V call is TRBV10-3, the J call TRBJ1-4, with D unresolved. CDR3 length: 16 residues. CDR1 is ENHRY, CDR2 SYGVKD, per germline. V was clipped by 0 bases and J by 5 bases, with 13 bases between them. The DNA for the CDR3 is TGTGCCATCAGTGAGTCGGGAGGAAGAGCCAATGAAAAACTGTTTTTT. Protein product: CAISESGGRANEKLFF.

In this sample, this clone turned up a few times. Compared with germline, one end of the junction differs, possibly owing to a read error. The chain carries TRBV5-4 and TRBJ2-1; no definite D call. The germline V gene has CDR1 SGHNT and CDR2 YYREEE (reference sequence). CDR3 length: 11 amino acids. CDR3 sequence reads: CASITVREQFF. The CDR3 DNA reads as TGTGCAAGCATTACGGTTCGCGAGCAGTTCTTC.

This clone occurred once. The chain is built from TRBV7-2 and TRBJ2-1, with 7 bases lining up with TRBD2. V lost 2 bases to trimming and J lost 9 bases; unmatched junction nucleotides: 4. CDR1 and CDR2 from the germline V gene are SGHTA and FQGNSA. The CDR3 totals 13 residues. CDR3 residues: CASSLKGLPEQFF. CDR3 DNA sequence: TGTGCCAGCAGCTTAAAGGGACTACCTGAGCAGTTCTTC.